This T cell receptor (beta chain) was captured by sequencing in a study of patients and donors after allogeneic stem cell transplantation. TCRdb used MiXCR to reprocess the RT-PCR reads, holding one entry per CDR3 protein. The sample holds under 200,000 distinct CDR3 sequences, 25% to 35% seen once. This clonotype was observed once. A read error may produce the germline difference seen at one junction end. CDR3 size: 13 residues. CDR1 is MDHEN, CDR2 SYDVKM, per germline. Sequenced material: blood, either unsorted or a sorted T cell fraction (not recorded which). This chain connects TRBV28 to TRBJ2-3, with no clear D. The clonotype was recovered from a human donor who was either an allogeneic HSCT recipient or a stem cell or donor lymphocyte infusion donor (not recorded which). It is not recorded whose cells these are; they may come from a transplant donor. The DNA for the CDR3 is TGTGCCAGCCGTTTTTTGGGCACAGATACGCAGTATTTT. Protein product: CASRFLGTDTQYF.